Below, 26 T cell receptor beta chains from the same sample are listed, as sequenced in a study of shared clonotypes between healthy human individuals. Assay: immunoSEQ multiplex PCR; the TCRdb copy retains only in-frame clones and omits some. Counted here are 950,000 to 1,200,000 clones, 60% to 85% occurring once; the ten biggest clones make up roughly 0.9%. Material for sequencing was memory CD4+ T cells from PBMCs. Subset defined: CD45RA-negative fraction. Receptor source: a man aged 18 to 30 in good health. Some clones in this sample may be carry-over from other donors' samples.

This clone occurred once. J is TRBJ1-1 and V is TRBV7-9; no reliable D call. This CDR3 region has 16 residues. With 6 bases removed from V and 3 bases from J, the gap between germline ends came to 20 bases. Germline CDR1 reads SEHNR; CDR2 reads FQNEAQ (reference sequence). The CDR3 reads CASSHIHETGDTEAFF. CDR3 sequence (DNA): TGTGCCAGCAGTCATATTCACGAGACCGGGGACACTGAAGCTTTCTTT.

This chain connects TRBV7-2 to TRBJ2-7; D remains ambiguous. V gave up 3 bases and J gave up 6 bases, with 9 bases separating them. Germline CDR1 is SGHTA and CDR2 is FQGNSA. The CDR3 has 12 residues. The chain's CDR3 is CASSFLSGEQYF. Written as DNA, the CDR3 is TGTGCCAGCAGCTTTCTTAGTGGCGAGCAGTACTTC.

The DNA of the CDR3 is TGTGCCAGCACCCCCGGAGGGATCTATGGCTACACCTTC. Its protein is CASTPGGIYGYTF. The chain joins TRBV28 to TRBJ1-2; no clear D gene. This CDR3 spans 13 amino acids. Per germline, CDR1 MDHEN and CDR2 SYDVKM. The ends were cut back, 7 bases at V and 4 bases at J, with 13 bases in the middle.

This clone has more than one count but fewer than ten. The chain recombines TRBV29-1 with TRBJ2-5, with 11 bases that match TRBD2. J gave up 1 base and V 5 bases, and 9 bases lay outside the gene matches. Germline CDR1 is SQVTM and CDR2 is ANQGSEA. The CDR3 covers 16 residues. Here the CDR3 DNA reads TGCAGCGTTCCCATGCCGGGACTAGCGGTCCAAGAGACCCAGTACTTC. It is translated as CSVPMPGLAVQETQYF. The variable domain in full, completed from reference TRBV29-1 and TRBJ2-5, reads SAVISQKPSRDICQRGTSLTIQCQVDSQVTMMFWYRQQPGQSLTLIATANQGSEATYESGFVIDKFPISRPNLTFSTLTVSNMSPEDSSIYLCSVPMPGLAVQETQYFGPGTRLLVL.

J is TRBJ1-2 and V is TRBV7-9; D may be TRBD1 (5 bases). Looked up from germline, CDR1 is SEHNR and CDR2 is FQNEAQ (reference sequence). The V end lost 5 bases, the J end lost 7 bases, and 11 bases lay between the germline ends. CDR3 size: 12 residues. CDR3 residues: CASSPEGRGYTF. DNA of the CDR3: TGTGCCAGCAGCCCCGAGGGGCGTGGCTACACCTTC.

Concerning this clone: The same CDR3 can be traced to other DNA sequences in this sample. The J gene is TRBJ1-3, the V gene TRBV5-4, with D perhaps TRBD1 (5 bases). The CDR3 totals 14 residues. The V end lost 5 bases, the J end lost 1 base, and 10 bases lay between the germline ends. Germline V gives CDR1 SGHNT, CDR2 YYREEE (reference sequence). The CDR3 here is CASSSQGSGNTIYF. The DNA for the CDR3 is TGTGCCAGCAGTTCTCAGGGATCTGGAAACACCATATATTTT. Complete variable domain (other parts from reference TRBV5-4 and TRBJ1-3): ETGVTQSPTHLIKTRGQQVTLRCSSQSGHNTVSWYQQALGQGPQFIFQYYREEENGRGNFPPRFSGLQFPNYSSELNVNALELDDSALYLCASSSQGSGNTIYFGEGSWLTVV.

This chain connects TRBV21-1 to TRBJ1-2; the DNA was not used to check the table's D call, TRBD1. TRBV21-1 is flagged as a pseudogene. CDR3 size: 15 residues. The DNA for the CDR3 is TGTGCCAGCAGCAAAGTTTCACAGGGGTACGAGGACTACACCTTC. Its translation is CASSKVSQGYEDYTF.

The CDR3 is CASSQDYGPPKGTQYF. The CDR3, as DNA: TGCGCCAGCAGCCAAGATTATGGGCCCCCTAAGGGGACCCAGTACTTC. The V and J genes are TRBV4-1 and TRBJ2-5; D ambiguous. V lost 0 bases, J lost 7 bases, and 18 bases lay in between. The CDR3 contains 16 residues. Germline V gives CDR1 MGHRA, CDR2 YSYEKL.

This clone was counted only a few times. This chain uses TRBV6-1 with TRBJ1-4; D uncertain. CDR1 is MNHNS, CDR2 SASEGT, per germline. The germline V and J ends were trimmed by 8 bases and 1 base, with 14 bases remaining between them. This CDR3 spans 15 amino acids. CDR3 bases: TGTGCCAGCGGATCCCGTGTTGGAACTAATGAAAAACTGTTTTTT. This encodes CASGSRVGTNEKLFF.

This chain joins TRBV5-4 and TRBJ2-1, with 10 positions matching TRBD1. This CDR3 region has 16 residues. Germline CDR1 is SGHNT and CDR2 is YYREEE (reference sequence). J lost 7 bases, V lost 2 bases, and 9 bases had no gene match. The chain's CDR3 is CASSLDRGRVLNEQFF. The CDR3 DNA follows: TGTGCCAGCAGCTTAGACAGGGGGCGAGTGTTGAATGAGCAGTTCTTC. Full variable domain (missing parts from reference TRBV5-4 and TRBJ2-1): ETGVTQSPTHLIKTRGQQVTLRCSSQSGHNTVSWYQQALGQGPQFIFQYYREEENGRGNFPPRFSGLQFPNYSSELNVNALELDDSALYLCASSLDRGRVLNEQFFGPGTRLTVL.

This sequence joins TRBV6-1 and TRBJ1-2; 7 bases are shared with TRBD1. The CDR3 contains 17 residues. Germline CDR1 and CDR2: MNHNS and SASEGT. The trim removed 7 bases at V and 4 bases at J, leaving 18 bases unmatched. CDR3 sequence reads: CASIDPSSGQNTYGYTF. For the CDR3, the DNA is TGTGCCAGCATTGATCCGTCCTCGGGACAGAATACCTATGGCTACACCTTC.

The chain carries TRBV7-8 and TRBJ2-7; 8 bases match TRBD2. Germline CDR1 reads SGHVS; CDR2 reads FQNEAQ. The CDR3 is 13 residues long. The J segment lost 3 bases and the V segment lost 3 bases, leaving 1 base of the junction unmatched. CDR3 nucleotides: TGTGCCAGCAGCTTCGGGGGGGACTACGAGCAGTACTTC. It specifies CASSFGGDYEQYF.

The sample holds a few counts of this clone. The sample contains more than one DNA sequence encoding this CDR3. CDR3 sequence reads: CASSPRRGEETQYF. CDR3 bases: TGTGCCAGCTCACCACGGAGGGGAGAAGAGACCCAGTACTTC. The rearrangement links TRBV18 to TRBJ2-5; a weak D match, TRBD2 (6 bases). V lost 1 base and J lost 3, with 9 bases in between. This CDR3 is built from 14 residues. Germline CDR1 and CDR2: KGHSH and LQKENI.

J is TRBJ2-1 and V is TRBV7-6; no definite D call. Trimming pared 5 bases from V and 10 bases from J, leaving 12 bases between. This CDR3 comprises 12 residues. Germline loops: CDR1 SGHVS, CDR2 FNYEAQ. CDR3 in DNA: TGTGCCAGCAGCCACCCACTGGGAGAGCAGTTCTTC. The encoded protein is CASSHPLGEQFF.

This chain joins TRBV9 and TRBJ2-3, with unresolved D. Germline CDR1 SGDLS, CDR2 YYNGEE. The CDR3 covers 12 residues. V was pared by 2 bases and J by 4 bases, with 5 bases between. CDR3 bases: TGTGCCAGCAGCGTTCCCGCAGATACGCAGTATTTT. This encodes CASSVPADTQYF.

The V call is TRBV7-9, the J call TRBJ1-2; 7 bases align to TRBD1. The CDR3 contains 15 residues. J gave up 3 bases and V 6 bases, and 10 bases lay outside the gene matches. Germline lookup yields CDR1 SEHNR and CDR2 FQNEAQ (reference sequence). The chain's CDR3 is CASSKGGRGDYGYTF. For the CDR3, the DNA is TGTGCCAGCAGTAAAGGTGGCAGGGGGGACTATGGCTACACCTTC.

At least ten counts were recorded for this clone. The gene calls are TRBV6-5 and TRBJ2-5; 7 nucleotides agree with TRBD1. V shed 6 bases and J 4 bases; nucleotides not matched to a gene: 5. Germline V lookup: CDR1 MNHEY, CDR2 SVGAGI. CDR3 length: 13 amino acids. The CDR3 region is CASSLPGGETQYF. CDR3 DNA: TGTGCCAGCAGCCTTCCAGGGGGAGAGACCCAGTACTTC.

The genes are TRBV9 and TRBJ2-7, with 7 bases aligning to TRBD2. The germline V gene has CDR1 SGDLS and CDR2 YYNGEE. The CDR3 sequence is 14 residues long. The V and J ends lost 1 base and 5 bases, in that order; junction bases with no gene match: 6. The CDR3 nucleotides are TGTGCCAGCAGCGTACAGACTAGCTCGGACGAGCAGTACTTC. Protein: CASSVQTSSDEQYF.

V is TRBV5-1 and J is TRBJ2-3, with TRBD2 matching 7 bases. The V gene end was trimmed by 5 bases and the J gene end by 2 bases; junction bases not matched to a gene: 8. CDR3 length: 15 amino acids. CDR1 is SGHRS and CDR2 is YFSETQ in the germline V gene. Written as DNA, the CDR3 is TGCGCCAGCAGTATCGATAGCGGGTTCACAGATACGCAGTATTTT. Protein sequence: CASSIDSGFTDTQYF.

In its sample, this clone was seen once. The CDR3 reads CASSLRQIRGTNEKLFF. The DNA for the CDR3 is TGTGCCAGCAGTTTACGCCAGATAAGGGGGACTAATGAAAAACTGTTTTTT. The rearrangement uses TRBV28 and TRBJ1-4, with a weak D call TRBD1 (6 bases). Deletions cut 2 bases from V and 2 bases from J, with 15 bases between. Germline CDR1 reads MDHEN; CDR2 reads SYDVKM. The CDR3 is 17 residues long.

This sequence joins TRBV2 and TRBJ2-4; the D is unclear. The CDR3 runs 15 residues. From germline, CDR1 is SNHLY and CDR2 FYNNEI. Trimming pared 7 bases from V and 0 bases from J, leaving 13 bases between. CDR3 loop: CASKEIGVAKNIQYF. CDR3 DNA sequence: TGTGCCAGCAAAGAAATTGGTGTAGCCAAAAACATTCAGTACTTC.

The chain employs TRBV19 and TRBJ2-7; D might be TRBD1 (6 bases). V was clipped by 4 bases and J by 3 bases, with 10 bases between them. CDR1 and CDR2 (germline): LNHDA, SQIVND (reference sequence). This CDR3 comprises 13 residues. CDR3 in DNA: TGTGCCAGTAGTAGACGGGACATCTACGAGCAGTACTTC. Its protein is CASSRRDIYEQYF.

On this clone: This may be a read error: a much more frequent sequence differs by one nucleotide. The rearrangement joins TRBV7-2 to TRBJ1-2; 8 bases align to TRBD1. The V and J ends lost 2 bases and 7 bases, in that order; junction bases with no gene match: 0. This CDR3 contains 12 residues. In germline, CDR1 is SGHTA, CDR2 FQGNSA. The CDR3 is CASSLQGAGYTF. Here the CDR3 DNA reads TGTGCCAGCAGCTTACAGGGGGCTGGCTACACCTTC.

In the case of this clone: This may come from a read error, since a much larger clone is one base off. Within the sample, other DNA sequences also encode this same CDR3. The chain couples TRBV18 to TRBJ2-7; D possibly matches TRBD1 or TRBD2 (5 bases each). CDR3 size: 14 residues. V was shortened by 6 bases and J by 7 bases, with 19 bases between the two germline ends. Germline V lookup: CDR1 KGHSH, CDR2 LQKENI. CDR3 in amino acids: CASSPPRDDREQYF. CDR3 sequence (DNA): TGTGCCAGCTCGCCTCCTCGGGACGATCGGGAGCAGTACTTC.

CDR3 in DNA: TGTGCCTCTAGGCCAGGGGCTGGCTACGAGCAGTACTTC. Protein product: CASRPGAGYEQYF. This chain links TRBV30 with TRBJ2-7; weak D call: TRBD1 (6 bases). Trimming removed 7 bases from V and 3 bases from J, with 16 bases in between. Germline assignment: CDR1 GTSNPN and CDR2 SVGIG (reference sequence). The CDR3 is made up of 13 amino acids. The complete variable domain, with remaining parts taken from reference TRBV30 and TRBJ2-7, reads SQTIHQWPATLVQPVGSPLSLECTVEGTSNPNLYWYRQAAGRGLQLLFYSVGIGQISSEVPQNLSASRPQDRQFILSSKKLLLSDSGFYLCASRPGAGYEQYFGPGTRLTVT.

The gene calls are TRBV7-2 and TRBJ2-5; TRBD2 aligns across 13 bases. Losses at the gene ends were 3 bases for V and 5 bases for J; bases not matched to a gene: 6. The germline V gene encodes CDR1 SGHTA and CDR2 FQGNSA. This CDR3 has 16 amino acids. The CDR3 DNA is TGTGCCAGCAGCTTCCAAGGACTAGCGGGAGACGAGACCCAGTACTTC. Its translation is CASSFQGLAGDETQYF.